The rows below give T cell receptor beta chains drawn from one sample of a study of T cell repertoires and Cas9 in healthy adults. The assay was immunoSEQ multiplex PCR, and TCRdb's table has in-frame clones only and misses some. Among 20,000 to 25,000 clones listed, more than 75% were seen once. Input material: CD4+ effector T cells (CD127+, CD25-, CD137-, CD154-) from PBMCs; culture status not recorded. These receptors all come from a human donor in good health. Both conserved end residues are part of each CDR3. Each record gives: J gene, clone size, D gene, V gene, CDR3 DNA, CDR3 protein. A D gene is named only where the DNA matches it firmly. Clone size is shown for a subset of rows, as once, few, many or a class of expanded clone.

>TRBJ1-6|.|.|TRBV27
TGTGCCAGCAGTTTAATGGGCTCCTATAATTCACCCCTCCACTTT
CASSLMGSYNSPLHF
>TRBJ2-1|once|TRBD2|TRBV7-8
TGTGCCAGCAGCTCGCAACTAGCGGGGGGGCTTACCTACAATGAGCAGTTCTTC
CASSSQLAGGLTYNEQFF
>TRBJ2-7|.|.|TRBV12-2
TGTGCAAGTCGCCATCCTAGGCGGGACCGGCGGGGGGGCCAGGGTGCGTACTTC
CASRHPRRDRRGGQGAYF
>TRBJ1-4|.|.|TRBV6-5
TGTGCCAGCAGTCGGACAGCAACTAATGAAAAACTGTTTTTT
CASSRTATNEKLFF
>TRBJ1-1|.|.|TRBV29-1
TGCAGCGTTGAAGATGGGGGATGGACTGAAGCTTTCTTT
CSVEDGGWTEAFF
>TRBJ1-3|.|.|TRBV19
TGTGCCAGTAGTATATCGGCAGGTGGAGTCTCTGGAAACACCATATATTTT
CASSISAGGVSGNTIYF
>TRBJ1-5|.|.|TRBV10-1
TGCGCCAGCAGTGAGTCGGGCAATCAGCCCCAGCATTTT
CASSESGNQPQHF
>TRBJ1-6|.|.|TRBV5-1
TGCGCCAGCAGCTTGGGCTCCGGGACAAAATATTCACCCCTCCACTTT
CASSLGSGTKYSPLHF
>TRBJ2-3|.|TRBD2|TRBV5-5
TGTGCCAGCAGCTTTGTGGCGGGGGTCGGAGATACGCAGTATTTT
CASSFVAGVGDTQYF
>TRBJ1-1|.|.|TRBV11-3
TGTGCCAGCAGCTTACACGGACAGAACACTGAAGCTTTCTTT
CASSLHGQNTEAFF
>TRBJ1-4|.|.|TRBV5-1
TGCGCCAGCAGGGTGGCGGGGGGAGTGGAGGAAAAACTGTTTTTT
CASRVAGGVEEKLFF
>TRBJ2-7|.|TRBD2|TRBV2
TGTGCCAGCTGGGCGGGGGAACACTACGAGCAGTACTTC
CASWAGEHYEQYF
>TRBJ1-2|.|.|TRBV6-1
TGTGCCAGCAGTCAAGAAGGGTGGACAAGGTATGGCTACACCTTC
CASSQEGWTRYGYTF
>TRBJ2-1|.|TRBD1|TRBV7-9
TGTGCCAGCGCCGCCTACAGGGGCGCTTACAATGAGCAGTTCTTC
CASAAYRGAYNEQFF